This TCR beta chain was observed in a study of siplizumab effects on memory and regulatory T cells. Data came from immunoSEQ multiplex PCR; TCRdb stores just in-frame clones and leaves some out. Seen here are 70,000 or so clones, less than 95% observed once, and the top ten hold over 25%. In its sample, this clone was seen once. This clonotype was obtained from a human donor in good health. What was sequenced was CD8+ T cells sorted from blood.

DNA of the CDR3: TGTGCCAGCAGTGGAACAGGGGGCCCGGTGGGGGGCTACACCTTC. Its translation: CASSGTGGPVGGYTF. This sequence joins TRBV6-6 and TRBJ1-2; 9 bases are a match to TRBD1. CDR1 is MNHNY, CDR2 SVGAGI, per germline (reference sequence). After removal of 5 bases from V and 8 bases from J, the junction contained 12 bases not matched to a gene. The length of the CDR3 is 15 residues.